The source of this T cell receptor (beta chain) is a study of identifying expanded T cells in peripheral blood. General observations from the study: Across healthy donors, higher total template counts meant significantly greater approximately 2-week count variance.

The method was immunoSEQ multiplex PCR; TCRdb's version includes in-frame clones alone and lacks a portion of them. The table shows 70,000 to 95,000 clones, with approximately 90% occurring only once. Germline V gene data show CDR1 as SGDLS and CDR2 as YYNGEE. Trimming removed 3 bases from V and 0 bases from J; junction bases left unmatched: 16. This CDR3 has 19 amino acids. About this clone: Its antigen is unknown.

This clonotype originated in a person aged 18-69 years in good health. The specimen sequenced was blood. The chain carries TRBV9 and TRBJ2-5, with 8 bases matching TRBD2. CDR3 sequence reads: CASSEQEGVSGAYQETQYF. DNA for the CDR3: TGTGCCAGCAGCGAGCAGGAAGGGGTTAGCGGGGCGTACCAAGAGACCCAGTACTTC.